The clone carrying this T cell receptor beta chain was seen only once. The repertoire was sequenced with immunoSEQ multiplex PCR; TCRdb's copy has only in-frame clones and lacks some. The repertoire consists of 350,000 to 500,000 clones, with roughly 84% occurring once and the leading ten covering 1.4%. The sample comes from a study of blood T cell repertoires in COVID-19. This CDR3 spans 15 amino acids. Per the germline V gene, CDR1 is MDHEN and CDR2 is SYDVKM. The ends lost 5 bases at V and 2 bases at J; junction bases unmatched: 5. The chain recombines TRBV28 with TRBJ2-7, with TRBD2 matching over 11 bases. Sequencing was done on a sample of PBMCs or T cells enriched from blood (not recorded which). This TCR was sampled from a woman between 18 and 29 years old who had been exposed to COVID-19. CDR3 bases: TGTGCCAGCAGTCTCCGACTAGCGGGAACCTACGAGCAGTACTTC. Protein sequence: CASSLRLAGTYEQYF.